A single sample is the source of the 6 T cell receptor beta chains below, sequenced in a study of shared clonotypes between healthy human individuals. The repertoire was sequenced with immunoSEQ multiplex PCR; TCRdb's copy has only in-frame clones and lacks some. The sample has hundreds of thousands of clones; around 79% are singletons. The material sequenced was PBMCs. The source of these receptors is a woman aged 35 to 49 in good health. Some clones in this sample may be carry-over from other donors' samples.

The CDR3 coding sequence is TGCGCCAGCAGGAAGCGGGAGTACAGCACAGATACGCAGTATTTT. Translated: CASRKREYSTDTQYF. The gene calls are TRBV5-1 and TRBJ2-3; 8 bases fit TRBD2. The CDR3 extends over 15 amino acids. The V gene end was trimmed by 5 bases and the J gene end by 0 bases; junction bases not matched to a gene: 5. The germline V gene has CDR1 SGHRS and CDR2 YFSETQ.

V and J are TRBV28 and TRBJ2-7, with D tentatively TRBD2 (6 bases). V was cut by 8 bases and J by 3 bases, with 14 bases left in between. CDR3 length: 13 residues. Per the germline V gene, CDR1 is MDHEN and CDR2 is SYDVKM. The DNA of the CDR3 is TGTGCCAGCGGGAACGGAGCGGGCTACGAGCAGTACTTC. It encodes CASGNGAGYEQYF.

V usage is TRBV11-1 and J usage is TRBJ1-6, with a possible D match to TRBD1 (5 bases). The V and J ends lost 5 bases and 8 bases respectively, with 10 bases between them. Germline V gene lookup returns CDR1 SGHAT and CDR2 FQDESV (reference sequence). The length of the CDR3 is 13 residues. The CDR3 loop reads CASSPRGYSPLHF. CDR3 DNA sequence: TGTGCCAGCAGCCCTCGGGGGTATTCACCCCTCCACTTT.

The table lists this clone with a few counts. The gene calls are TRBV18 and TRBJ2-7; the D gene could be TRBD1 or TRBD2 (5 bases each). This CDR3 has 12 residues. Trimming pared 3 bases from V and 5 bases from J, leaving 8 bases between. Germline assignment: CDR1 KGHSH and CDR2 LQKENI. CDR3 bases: TGTGCCAGCTCACCTGGGACCGACGAGCAGTACTTC. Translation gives CASSPGTDEQYF.

Here the CDR3 DNA reads TGTGCCAGCAGTGTCGGACTAGCGGGAGGAGTCACAGATACGCAGTATTTT. Its protein product is CASSVGLAGGVTDTQYF. This rearrangement joins TRBV6-1 to TRBJ2-3; 14 nucleotides line up with TRBD2. With 4 bases clipped from V and 2 bases from J, the junction kept 5 bases outside the gene matches. CDR1 and CDR2 (germline): MNHNS, SASEGT. This CDR3 region has 17 residues.

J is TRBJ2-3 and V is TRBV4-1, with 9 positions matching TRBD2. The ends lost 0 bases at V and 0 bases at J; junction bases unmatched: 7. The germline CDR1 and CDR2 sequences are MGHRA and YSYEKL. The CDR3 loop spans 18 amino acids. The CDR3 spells CASSQDGRGGSSTDTQYF. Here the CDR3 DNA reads TGCGCCAGCAGCCAAGATGGGCGGGGGGGATCAAGCACAGATACGCAGTATTTT.